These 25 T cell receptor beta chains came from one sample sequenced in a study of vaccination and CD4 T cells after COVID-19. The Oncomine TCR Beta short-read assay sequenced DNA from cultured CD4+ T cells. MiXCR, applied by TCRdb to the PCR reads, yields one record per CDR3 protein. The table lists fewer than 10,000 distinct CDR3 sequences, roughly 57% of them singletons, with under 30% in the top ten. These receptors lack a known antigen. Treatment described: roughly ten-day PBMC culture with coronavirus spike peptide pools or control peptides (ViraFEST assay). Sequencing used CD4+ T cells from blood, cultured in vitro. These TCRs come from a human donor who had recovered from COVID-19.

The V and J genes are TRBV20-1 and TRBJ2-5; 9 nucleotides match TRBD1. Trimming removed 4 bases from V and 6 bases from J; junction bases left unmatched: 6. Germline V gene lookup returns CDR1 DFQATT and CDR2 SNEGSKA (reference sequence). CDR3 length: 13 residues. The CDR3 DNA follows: TGCAGTGCTAAAGGACAGGGGACGCAGACCCAGTACTTC. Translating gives CSAKGQGTQTQYF.

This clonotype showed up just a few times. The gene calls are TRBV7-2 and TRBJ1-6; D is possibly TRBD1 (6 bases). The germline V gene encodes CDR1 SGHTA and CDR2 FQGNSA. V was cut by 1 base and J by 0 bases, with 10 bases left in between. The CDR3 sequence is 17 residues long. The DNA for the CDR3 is TGTGCCAGCAGCTTAGGCCTGGACAGCTCCTATAATTCACCCCTCCACTTT. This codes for CASSLGLDSSYNSPLHF.

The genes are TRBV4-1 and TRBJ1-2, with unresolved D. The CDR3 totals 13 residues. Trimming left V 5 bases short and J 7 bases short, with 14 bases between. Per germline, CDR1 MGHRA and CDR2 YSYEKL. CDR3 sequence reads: CASSLSPVGGYTF. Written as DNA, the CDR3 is TGCGCCAGCAGCTTGAGCCCCGTGGGTGGCTACACCTTC.

In nucleotides, the CDR3 is TGTGCCAGCAGCTTAGGTTCGCCGGGAGAGACCCAGTACTTC. This gives the protein CASSLGSPGETQYF. The genes are TRBV7-6 and TRBJ2-5; D is unresolved. The CDR3 contains 14 residues. Germline V gives CDR1 SGHVS, CDR2 FNYEAQ. V was pared by 1 base and J by 4 bases, with 10 bases between.

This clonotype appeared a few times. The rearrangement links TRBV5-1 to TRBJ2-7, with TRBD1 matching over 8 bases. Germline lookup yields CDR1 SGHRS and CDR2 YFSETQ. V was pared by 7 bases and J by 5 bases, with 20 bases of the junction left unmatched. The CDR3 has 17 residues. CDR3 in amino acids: CASQTGAVPGKNDEQYF. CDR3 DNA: TGCGCCAGCCAGACAGGGGCCGTCCCCGGGAAGAATGACGAGCAGTACTTC.

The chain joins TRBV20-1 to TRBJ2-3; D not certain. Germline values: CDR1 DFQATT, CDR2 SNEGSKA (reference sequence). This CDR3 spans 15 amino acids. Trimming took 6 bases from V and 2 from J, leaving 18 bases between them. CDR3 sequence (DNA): TGCAGTGCAGCGTATTTTGGCCGCGACACAGATACGCAGTATTTT. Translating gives CSAAYFGRDTDTQYF.

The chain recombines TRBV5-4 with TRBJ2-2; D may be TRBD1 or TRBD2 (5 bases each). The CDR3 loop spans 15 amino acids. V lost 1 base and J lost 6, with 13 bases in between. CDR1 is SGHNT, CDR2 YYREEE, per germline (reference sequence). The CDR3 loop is CASSLSAGTPGELFF. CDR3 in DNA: TGTGCCAGCAGCTTGTCGGCAGGGACCCCCGGGGAGCTGTTTTTT.

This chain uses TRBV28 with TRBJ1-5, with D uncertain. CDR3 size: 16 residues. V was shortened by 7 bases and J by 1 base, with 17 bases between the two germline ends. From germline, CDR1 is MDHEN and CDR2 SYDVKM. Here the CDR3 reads CASNKGPVASNQPQHF. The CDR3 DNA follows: TGTGCCAGCAACAAAGGCCCGGTGGCCAGCAATCAGCCCCAGCATTTT.

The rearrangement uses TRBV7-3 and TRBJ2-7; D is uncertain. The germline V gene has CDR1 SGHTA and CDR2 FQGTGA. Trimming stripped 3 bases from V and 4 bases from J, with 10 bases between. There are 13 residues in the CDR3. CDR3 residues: CASSLNSGYEQYF. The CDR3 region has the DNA TGTGCCAGCAGCTTGAATTCCGGATACGAGCAGTACTTC.

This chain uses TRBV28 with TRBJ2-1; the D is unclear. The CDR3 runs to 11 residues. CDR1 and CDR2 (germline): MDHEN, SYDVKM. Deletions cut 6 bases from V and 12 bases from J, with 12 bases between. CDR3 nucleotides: TGTGCCAGCAGCCGACGGGCGACGCAGTTCTTC. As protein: CASSRRATQFF.

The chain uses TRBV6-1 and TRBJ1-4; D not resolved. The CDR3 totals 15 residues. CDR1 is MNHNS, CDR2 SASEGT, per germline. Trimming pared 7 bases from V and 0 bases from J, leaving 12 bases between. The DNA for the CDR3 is TGTGCCAGCACCGGGGTAGGGACAACTAATGAAAAACTGTTTTTT. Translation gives CASTGVGTTNEKLFF.

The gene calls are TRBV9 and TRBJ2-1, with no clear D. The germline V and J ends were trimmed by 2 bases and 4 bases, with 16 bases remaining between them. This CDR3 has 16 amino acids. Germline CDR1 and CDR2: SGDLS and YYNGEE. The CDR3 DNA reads TGTGCCAGCAGCGTTCAAGAAGAATCCTCGTACAATGAGCAGTTCTTC. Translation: CASSVQEESSYNEQFF.

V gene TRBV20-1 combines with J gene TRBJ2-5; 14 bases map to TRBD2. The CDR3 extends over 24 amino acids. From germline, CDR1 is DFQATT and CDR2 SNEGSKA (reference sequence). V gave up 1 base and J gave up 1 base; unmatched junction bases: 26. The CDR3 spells CSARAPRFWVEGTSGSFFQETQYF. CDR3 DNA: TGCAGTGCTAGAGCCCCCCGTTTTTGGGTCGAAGGGACTAGCGGGAGTTTTTTCCAAGAGACCCAGTACTTC.

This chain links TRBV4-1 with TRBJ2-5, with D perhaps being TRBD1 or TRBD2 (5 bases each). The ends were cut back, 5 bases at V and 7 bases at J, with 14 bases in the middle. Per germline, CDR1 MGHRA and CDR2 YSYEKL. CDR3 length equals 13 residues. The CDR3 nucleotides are TGCGCCAGCAGCTACGACGGGACGGGGACCCAGTACTTC. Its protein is CASSYDGTGTQYF.

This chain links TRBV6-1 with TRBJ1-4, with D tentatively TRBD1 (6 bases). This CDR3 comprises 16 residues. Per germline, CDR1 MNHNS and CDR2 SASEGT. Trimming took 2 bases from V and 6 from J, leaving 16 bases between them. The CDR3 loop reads CASSERRGTYYEKLFF. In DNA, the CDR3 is TGTGCCAGCAGTGAAAGGCGGGGGACATACTATGAAAAACTGTTTTTT.

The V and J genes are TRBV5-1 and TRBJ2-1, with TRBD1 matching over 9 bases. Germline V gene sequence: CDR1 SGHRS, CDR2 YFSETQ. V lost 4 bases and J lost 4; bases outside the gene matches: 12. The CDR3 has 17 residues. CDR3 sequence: CASSAGPGGQGYNEQFF. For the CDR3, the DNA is TGCGCCAGCAGCGCGGGCCCTGGGGGACAGGGTTACAATGAGCAGTTCTTC.

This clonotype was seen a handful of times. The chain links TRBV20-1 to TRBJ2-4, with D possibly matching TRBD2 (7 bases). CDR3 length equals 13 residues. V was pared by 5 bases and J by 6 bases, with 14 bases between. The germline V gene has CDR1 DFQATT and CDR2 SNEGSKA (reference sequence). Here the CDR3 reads CSAEGGGGNIQYF. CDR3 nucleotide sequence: TGCAGTGCTGAAGGAGGGGGGGGAAACATTCAGTACTTC.

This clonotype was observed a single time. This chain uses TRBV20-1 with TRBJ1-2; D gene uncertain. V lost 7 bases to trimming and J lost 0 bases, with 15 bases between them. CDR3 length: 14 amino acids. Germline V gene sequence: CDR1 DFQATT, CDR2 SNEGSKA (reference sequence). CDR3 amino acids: CSVALLGSNYGYTF. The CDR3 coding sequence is TGCAGTGTAGCGCTCCTAGGCTCTAACTATGGCTACACCTTC.

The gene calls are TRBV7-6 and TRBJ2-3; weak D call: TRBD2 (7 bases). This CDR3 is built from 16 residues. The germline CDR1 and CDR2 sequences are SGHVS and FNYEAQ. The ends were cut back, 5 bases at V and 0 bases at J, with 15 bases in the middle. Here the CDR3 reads CASSPEGGLSTDTQYF. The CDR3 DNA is TGTGCCAGCAGCCCTGAGGGGGGGCTTAGCACAGATACGCAGTATTTT.

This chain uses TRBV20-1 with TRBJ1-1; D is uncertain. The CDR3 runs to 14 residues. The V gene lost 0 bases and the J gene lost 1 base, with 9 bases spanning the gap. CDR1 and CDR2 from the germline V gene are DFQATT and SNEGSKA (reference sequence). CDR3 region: CSARDPRSNTEAFF. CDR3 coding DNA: TGCAGTGCTAGAGATCCCAGGTCGAACACTGAAGCTTTCTTT.

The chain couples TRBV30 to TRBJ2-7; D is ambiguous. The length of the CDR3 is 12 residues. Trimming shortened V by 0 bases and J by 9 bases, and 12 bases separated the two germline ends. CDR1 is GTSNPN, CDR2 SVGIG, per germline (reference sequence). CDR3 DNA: TGTGCCTGGAGTGTTGGGGAAGGGCCGCAGTACTTC. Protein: CAWSVGEGPQYF.

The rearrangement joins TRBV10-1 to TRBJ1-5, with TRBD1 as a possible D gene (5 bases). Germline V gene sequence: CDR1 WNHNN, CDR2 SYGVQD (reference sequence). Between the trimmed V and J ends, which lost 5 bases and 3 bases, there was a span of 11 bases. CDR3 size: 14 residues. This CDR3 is CASSLDSFNQPQHF. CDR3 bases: TGCGCCAGCAGTTTAGACAGCTTCAATCAGCCCCAGCATTTT.

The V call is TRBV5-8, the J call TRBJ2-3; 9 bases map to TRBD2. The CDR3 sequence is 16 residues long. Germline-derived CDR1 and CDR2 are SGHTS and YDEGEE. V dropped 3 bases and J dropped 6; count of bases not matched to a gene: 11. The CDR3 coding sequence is TGTGCCAGCAGCTCCGGACTAGCGCGGGGGAAGGATACGCAGTATTTT. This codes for CASSSGLARGKDTQYF.

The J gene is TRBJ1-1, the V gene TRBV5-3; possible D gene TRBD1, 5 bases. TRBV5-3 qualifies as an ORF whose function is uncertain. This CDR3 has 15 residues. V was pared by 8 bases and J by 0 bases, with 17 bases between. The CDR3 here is CASTLTATLNTEAFF. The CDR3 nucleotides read TGTGCCAGCACCTTGACAGCAACCTTGAACACTGAAGCTTTCTTT.

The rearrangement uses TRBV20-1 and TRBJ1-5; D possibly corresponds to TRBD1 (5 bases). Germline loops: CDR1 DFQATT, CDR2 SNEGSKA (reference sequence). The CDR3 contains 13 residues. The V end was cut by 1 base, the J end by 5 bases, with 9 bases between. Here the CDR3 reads CSARVQGDQPQHF. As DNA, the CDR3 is TGCAGTGCTAGAGTTCAAGGGGATCAGCCCCAGCATTTT.